The T cell receptor beta chain described here comes from a study of tumor-infiltrating lymphocytes in primary liver carcinoma. Without any cell sorting, about 18-31 mg of bulk tissue yielded co-extracted RNA and DNA. Resecting the tumor surgically was how the patients' primary liver carcinoma was treated. Enrolled patients were chronically infected with HBV and treatment-naive. From germline, CDR1 is MGHRA and CDR2 YSYEKL. The CDR3 length is 18 residues. Comments on this clonotype: Its antigen is unidentified. Compared with germline, one end of the junction differs, possibly owing to a read error.

Study conclusions and caveats: With p = 0.039, the top-250-clone fraction in tumors significantly exceeded that in blood. No more than about 8-24% of top clones could be seen in all five tumor regions.

A primer matching the constant region was used to make TCR beta cDNA from 450 to 500 ng of total RNA. Employing slightly modified ARM-PCR, three nested multiplex PCR rounds were run, and these gave rise to the TCR beta libraries. For about 11 cycles apiece, the opening two PCR rounds ran with TRBV1-TRBV30 forward primers and a C-beta reverse primer. One entry per CDR3 protein, called by TCRdb with MiXCR from the multiplex PCR reads. The repertoire consists of 95,000 to 150,000 distinct CDR3 sequences, with around 64% occurring once and the leading ten covering 8.4%. This clonotype was sampled from an older woman with primary liver carcinoma and hepatitis B virus infection. The source material was liver tumor tissue from sampling region 3. Subset noted: tumor region T3, left-lateral pole. The rearrangement joins TRBV4-1 to TRBJ2-3; possibly TRBD2 for D (6 bases). The CDR3 reads CASSHPPLLARSTGTQYF. The CDR3 nucleotides read TGCGCCAGCAGCCACCCACCGCTGCTAGCGAGAAGTACAGGTACGCAGTATTTT.